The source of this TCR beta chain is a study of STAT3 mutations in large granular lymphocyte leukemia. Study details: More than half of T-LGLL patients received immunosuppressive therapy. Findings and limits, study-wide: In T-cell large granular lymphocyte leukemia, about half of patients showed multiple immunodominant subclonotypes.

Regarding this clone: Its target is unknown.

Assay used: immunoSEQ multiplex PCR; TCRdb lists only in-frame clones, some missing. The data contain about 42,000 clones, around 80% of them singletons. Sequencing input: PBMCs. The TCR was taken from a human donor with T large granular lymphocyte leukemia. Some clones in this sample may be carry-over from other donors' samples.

The CDR3 here is CASSLLWAKNTGELFF. The CDR3 DNA sequence: TGTGCCAGCAGCTTGCTTTGGGCCAAGAACACCGGGGAGCTGTTTTTT. V is TRBV5-8 and J is TRBJ2-2; no definite D call. V shed 1 base and J shed 1 base, with 11 bases lying between them. The CDR3 is 16 amino acids. CDR1 is SGHTS and CDR2 is YDEGEE in the germline V gene.